The 32 T cell receptor beta chains below come from one sample, sequenced in a study of identical twins (dated by TCRdb to the mid-2010s). Library preparation used 5' RACE. Sequenced on an Illumina HiSeq 2000. TCRdb reran the public reads through fastp at Q25 and MiXCR, keeping productive beta chains. Rows matching on CDR3 protein sequence are summarized as one entry with the most common DNA and genes. A total of approximately 700,000 distinct CDR3 sequences appear in this sample, 15% to 20% of them only once. The leading ten clones occupy around 12% of the sample. The sample was also linked to a second study, of T cells expressing NK-cell markers.

Sequencing was performed on PBMCs. Receptor source: a woman aged 18-35 years in good health.

This clonotype was detected many times. The chain links TRBV12-3 or TRBV12-4 to TRBJ1-1; weak D call: TRBD1 (6 bases). The CDR3 runs to 13 residues. V was clipped by 0 bases and J by 5 bases, with 7 bases between them. CDR3 sequence (DNA): TGTGCCAGCAGTTTAGCTCAGGGGACTGAAGCTTTCTTT. This sequence encodes CASSLAQGTEAFF.

This clonotype was detected many times. The chain uses TRBV29-1 and TRBJ1-2; D uncertain. The CDR3 extends over 16 amino acids. The V end lost 6 bases, the J end lost 0 bases, and 20 bases lay between the germline ends. Per the germline V gene, CDR1 is SQVTM and CDR2 is ANQGSEA. In DNA, the CDR3 is TGCAGCGTGCCTCCGAACGGACTCCTAGCTAACTATGGCTACACCTTC. Protein sequence: CSVPPNGLLANYGYTF.

The rearrangement uses TRBV5-6 and TRBJ1-5; D might be TRBD1 (6 bases). The CDR3 extends over 15 amino acids. The germline V gene encodes CDR1 SGHDT and CDR2 YYEEEE. V was pared by 3 bases and J by 9 bases, with 19 bases between. The CDR3 region has the DNA TGTGCCAGCAGCTCCGATAGGAGGGGGGGAAGGCCCCAGCATTTT. It translates to CASSSDRRGGRPQHF.

The CDR3 region has the DNA TGTGCCAGCAGCGGGATAGGACTAGGCGATGAGCAGTTCTTC. Protein: CASSGIGLGDEQFF. This chain links TRBV7-2 with TRBJ2-1; 7 bases fit TRBD2. CDR3 length equals 14 residues. Germline V lookup: CDR1 SGHTA, CDR2 FQGNSA. V trimming: 5 bases; J trimming: 8 bases; junction bases outside the gene matches: 9.

The rearrangement joins TRBV11-2 to TRBJ2-3; TRBD2 is a possible D gene (6 bases). The V end was cut by 2 bases, the J end by 0 bases, with 12 bases between. Germline V gene lookup returns CDR1 SGHAT and CDR2 FQNNGV. The CDR3 has 16 amino acids. In DNA, the CDR3 is TGTGCCAGCAGCTTAAGGCGGGATGGGAGCACAGATACGCAGTATTTT. This translates into CASSLRRDGSTDTQYF. The complete variable domain, with remaining parts taken from reference TRBV11-2 and TRBJ2-3, reads EAGVAQSPRYKIIEKRQSVAFWCNPISGHATLYWYQQILGQGPKLLIQFQNNGVVDDSQLPKDRFSAERLKGVDSTLKIQPAKLEDSAVYLCASSLRRDGSTDTQYFGPGTRLTVL.

This clonotype was seen a handful of times. V usage is TRBV12-3 or TRBV12-4 and J usage is TRBJ2-5; a possible D gene is TRBD1 (6 bases). There are 11 residues in the CDR3. V was cut by 10 bases and J by 5 bases, with 11 bases left in between. CDR3 DNA: TGTGCCACCAGGGGTTCGGAGACCCAGTACTTC. Residues: CATRGSETQYF.

The chain has TRBV7-2 and TRBJ2-1; possible D gene TRBD2, 5 bases. V shed 1 base and J shed 10 bases, with 14 bases lying between them. This CDR3 contains 14 residues. The germline V gene has CDR1 SGHTA and CDR2 FQGNSA. The CDR3: CASSLGTEIPEQFF. The CDR3 DNA sequence: TGTGCCAGCAGCTTAGGGACTGAAATTCCGGAGCAGTTCTTC.

This clonotype was seen a handful of times. This chain joins TRBV29-1 and TRBJ2-1; TRBD2 matches 11 bases. The trim removed 7 bases at V and 1 base at J, leaving 18 bases unmatched. The CDR3 length is 19 residues. CDR1 and CDR2 from the germline V gene are SQVTM and ANQGSEA. The CDR3 loop reads CSAEGYTSGGDRSYNEQFF. CDR3 bases: TGCAGCGCCGAGGGCTATACTAGCGGGGGTGATCGTTCCTACAATGAGCAGTTCTTC.

There are many counts of this clonotype. The chain links TRBV20-1 to TRBJ2-3; possibly TRBD2 for D (5 bases). Germline V lookup: CDR1 DFQATT, CDR2 SNEGSKA (reference sequence). The ends were cut back, 2 bases at V and 2 bases at J, with 14 bases in the middle. CDR3 length: 15 amino acids. This CDR3 is CSARPREGYTDTQYF. CDR3 nucleotides: TGCAGTGCTAGACCGAGGGAAGGTTACACAGATACGCAGTATTTT.

The V and J genes are TRBV6-5 and TRBJ1-1, with a possible D match to TRBD1 (6 bases). The V gene lost 2 bases and the J gene lost 9 bases, with 13 bases spanning the gap. CDR1 is MNHEY and CDR2 is SVGAGI in the germline V gene. The CDR3 spans 13 residues. The CDR3 is CASSYTRQVKAFF. CDR3 bases: TGTGCCAGCAGTTACACCAGACAGGTGAAAGCTTTCTTT.

There are many counts of this clonotype. The chain uses TRBV12-3 or TRBV12-4 and TRBJ2-5, with D perhaps matching TRBD2 (7 bases). The CDR3 runs to 15 residues. Trimming took off 6 bases at V and 2 bases at J, with 16 bases between the two ends. CDR3 region: CASSWGGGHQETQYF. CDR3 sequence (DNA): TGTGCCAGCAGCTGGGGCGGGGGACATCAAGAGACCCAGTACTTC.

The rearrangement links TRBV6-5 to TRBJ2-7; a possible D gene is TRBD1 (5 bases). Germline-derived CDR1 and CDR2 are MNHEY and SVGAGI. The CDR3 covers 13 residues. The V gene lost 1 base and the J gene lost 7 bases, with 11 bases spanning the gap. The CDR3 DNA is TGTGCCAGCAGTTACTTCAGGGCTCGGGAGCAGTACTTC. It translates to CASSYFRAREQYF.

In this sample, this clonotype turned up a few times. The rearrangement links TRBV5-4 to TRBJ2-1; 7 nucleotides align to TRBD1. The J segment lost 5 bases and the V segment lost 1 base, leaving 3 bases of the junction unmatched. Germline values: CDR1 SGHNT, CDR2 YYREEE (reference sequence). CDR3 length: 14 residues. The CDR3 sequence is CASSLTGTDNEQFF. The CDR3, as DNA: TGTGCCAGCAGCTTGACCGGGACAGACAATGAGCAGTTCTTC.

This clonotype was detected a few times. The V call is TRBV6-5, the J call TRBJ2-7, with 15 bases aligning to TRBD2. The CDR3 loop spans 17 amino acids. J lost 4 bases, V lost 2 bases, and 6 bases had no gene match. Germline V gene sequence: CDR1 MNHEY, CDR2 SVGAGI. The CDR3 DNA sequence: TGTGCCAGCAGTTACCGGGGACTAGCGGGAGGAATATACGAGCAGTACTTC. This gives the protein CASSYRGLAGGIYEQYF.

This chain connects TRBV20-1 to TRBJ2-4; 9 bases match TRBD2. This CDR3 region has 14 residues. V trimming: 5 bases; J trimming: 5 bases; junction bases outside the gene matches: 7. From germline, CDR1 is DFQATT and CDR2 SNEGSKA (reference sequence). The CDR3 protein is CSAPPSGVENIQYF. DNA of the CDR3: TGCAGTGCTCCCCCTAGCGGGGTCGAAAACATTCAGTACTTC.

This clonotype was observed a few times. The rearrangement links TRBV12-3 or TRBV12-4 to TRBJ2-7; TRBD2 matches 7 bases. Germline trimming cut 8 bases from V and 0 bases from J; bases unmatched to any gene: 10. The CDR3 runs to 15 residues. The CDR3: CASLGWRGSSYEQYF. CDR3 DNA sequence: TGTGCCAGCCTGGGCTGGCGGGGGTCCTCCTACGAGCAGTACTTC.

This chain connects TRBV27 to TRBJ1-1; possibly TRBD1 for D (5 bases). The CDR3 length is 14 residues. Per germline, CDR1 MNHEY and CDR2 SMNVEV (reference sequence). Trimming cost V 6 bases and J 0 bases, with 11 bases left between them. The CDR3 coding sequence is TGTGCCAGCAGCGCGGCAGGGTTGAACACTGAAGCTTTCTTT. This translates into CASSAAGLNTEAFF.

This clonotype was picked up a small number of times. This chain connects TRBV10-3 to TRBJ2-7; D possibly corresponds to TRBD2 (6 bases). V was trimmed by 8 bases and J by 5 bases, leaving 16 bases between them. Germline V gene data show CDR1 as ENHRY and CDR2 as SYGVKD. This CDR3 comprises 13 residues. The chain's CDR3 is CAIARRTGDEQYF. The CDR3 DNA follows: TGTGCCATCGCCCGCCGCACGGGGGACGAGCAGTACTTC.

In its sample, this clonotype was seen a few times. The chain uses TRBV15 and TRBJ1-5; D is unresolved. Trimming shortened V by 0 bases and J by 2 bases, and 5 bases separated the two germline ends. The CDR3 contains 14 residues. Germline CDR1 and CDR2: LNHNV and YYDKDF (reference sequence). The CDR3 DNA reads as TGTGCCACCAGCAGAGATTGGGGCAATCAGCCCCAGCATTTT. It is translated as CATSRDWGNQPQHF.

This clonotype was observed at least ten times. The V gene is TRBV25-1, the J gene TRBJ2-5, with D unresolved. This CDR3 has 12 residues. Per germline, CDR1 MGHDK and CDR2 SYGVNS. The V end lost 3 bases, the J end lost 2 bases, and 4 bases lay between the germline ends. CDR3 sequence: CASSEAQETQYF. The CDR3 region has the DNA TGTGCCAGCAGTGAGGCTCAAGAGACCCAGTACTTC.

This clonotype has more than one count but fewer than ten. The V gene is TRBV7-2, the J gene TRBJ1-2; weak D call: TRBD1 (5 bases). V was cut by 10 bases and J by 4 bases, with 19 bases left in between. Germline V gene lookup returns CDR1 SGHTA and CDR2 FQGNSA. The CDR3 consists of 14 residues. The chain's CDR3 is CATKGTRTSYGYTF. The CDR3 coding sequence is TGTGCCACCAAGGGGACCCGGACATCCTATGGCTACACCTTC.

This clonotype has a count of ten or more. The rearrangement uses TRBV11-1 and TRBJ2-1, with D possibly being TRBD2 (6 bases). Trimming stripped 8 bases from V and 3 bases from J, with 17 bases between. Germline V gene lookup returns CDR1 SGHAT and CDR2 FQDESV (reference sequence). The CDR3 has 15 amino acids. CDR3 nucleotide sequence: TGTGCCAGCGCCCGGAGGACGGGAGACTACAATGAGCAGTTCTTC. Its translation is CASARRTGDYNEQFF.

CDR3 in amino acids: CASSISAEAGGDEQYF. The DNA for the CDR3 is TGCGCCAGCAGCATATCAGCCGAAGCGGGGGGCGACGAGCAGTACTTC. The V call is TRBV5-1, the J call TRBJ2-7; 9 bases agree with TRBD2. The CDR3 has 16 amino acids. Germline CDR1 is SGHRS and CDR2 is YFSETQ. After removal of 4 bases from V and 5 bases from J, the junction contained 13 bases not matched to a gene.

This chain connects TRBV7-9 to TRBJ2-3; D is tentatively TRBD1 or TRBD2 (5 bases each). V shed 3 bases and J shed 4 bases, with 11 bases lying between them. This CDR3 spans 14 amino acids. The V gene's germline CDR1 is SEHNR and CDR2 FQNEAQ (reference sequence). This CDR3 reads CASSFGALSDTQYF. CDR3 bases: TGTGCCAGCAGCTTCGGGGCTCTCTCAGATACGCAGTATTTT.

V is TRBV3-1 and J is TRBJ2-7, with D possibly being TRBD1 or TRBD2 (5 bases each). CDR1 and CDR2 from the germline V gene are LGHDT and YNNKEL (reference sequence). The V and J ends lost 3 bases and 0 bases respectively, with 12 bases between them. This CDR3 has 15 amino acids. The DNA for the CDR3 is TGTGCCAGCAGCCACGGATGGGGGAACTCCTACGAGCAGTACTTC. It codes for CASSHGWGNSYEQYF.

This clonotype was seen more than once but under ten times. This rearrangement joins TRBV12-3 or TRBV12-4 to TRBJ1-5; 7 bases line up with TRBD1. J gave up 1 base and V 7 bases, and 1 base lay outside the gene matches. The CDR3 runs to 13 residues. CDR3 in amino acids: CASTGQSNQPQHF. CDR3 nucleotides: TGTGCCAGCACGGGACAGAGCAATCAGCCCCAGCATTTT.

This clonotype was seen many times. The chain recombines TRBV12-3 or TRBV12-4 with TRBJ2-7; 9 nucleotides line up with TRBD1. This CDR3 contains 14 residues. After removal of 3 bases from V and 6 bases from J, the junction contained 6 bases not matched to a gene. The CDR3 region is CASSFLDRGGEQYF. In DNA, the CDR3 is TGTGCCAGCAGTTTTTTGGACAGGGGCGGCGAGCAGTACTTC.

This chain joins TRBV19 and TRBJ2-5, with a weak D call TRBD1 (5 bases). CDR1 is LNHDA, CDR2 SQIVND, per germline (reference sequence). Trimming stripped 1 base from V and 2 bases from J, with 8 bases between. This CDR3 is 14 amino acids long. The CDR3 nucleotides read TGTGCCAGTAGTATAGTCGCAGGGCAAGAGACCCAGTACTTC. As protein: CASSIVAGQETQYF.

In its sample, this clonotype was seen many times. The chain is built from TRBV5-1 and TRBJ2-7; D is uncertain. Germline CDR1 and CDR2: SGHRS and YFSETQ. Trimming took off 3 bases at V and 0 bases at J, with 16 bases between the two ends. The CDR3 loop spans 16 amino acids. The CDR3 nucleotides read TGCGCCAGCAGCTCCTCGCAAGCACGGAACTCCTACGAGCAGTACTTC. Protein: CASSSSQARNSYEQYF.

V gene TRBV29-1 combines with J gene TRBJ2-5; D uncertain. The CDR3 runs to 12 residues. The V and J ends lost 2 bases and 4 bases respectively, with 8 bases between them. Germline V lookup: CDR1 SQVTM, CDR2 ANQGSEA. CDR3 protein: CSVERTGETQYF. As DNA, the CDR3 is TGCAGCGTTGAAAGGACGGGAGAGACCCAGTACTTC.

The V call is TRBV19, the J call TRBJ2-1; 9 bases agree with TRBD2. In germline, CDR1 is LNHDA, CDR2 SQIVND (reference sequence). Trimming took 3 bases from V and 8 from J; bases not matched to a gene: 11. There are 16 residues in the CDR3. CDR3 nucleotides: TGTGCCAGTAGTATCCTCATAGCGGGAGCGAGCGATGAGCAGTTCTTC. Its translation is CASSILIAGASDEQFF.

The chain employs TRBV12-3 or TRBV12-4 and TRBJ2-5; weak D call: TRBD2 (6 bases). The V and J ends lost 1 base and 5 bases respectively, with 11 bases between them. CDR3 length: 14 amino acids. The CDR3 DNA follows: TGTGCCAGCAGTTTAGGTACTAGCCTGGAGACCCAGTACTTC. Amino acid sequence: CASSLGTSLETQYF.